This T cell receptor (beta chain) is drawn from a study of T cell clones after liver transplantation. This clone qualifies as medium-sized. This sample also contains other DNA sequences that code for the same CDR3. Using immunoSEQ multiplex PCR, the repertoire was profiled, and TCRdb retains in-frame clones only, with some absent. The sample comprises about 15,000 clones, around 90% of which are singletons, and just under 50% rests with the top ten. CDR1 and CDR2 from the germline V gene are MDHEN and SYDVKM. There are 13 residues in the CDR3. V was shortened by 5 bases and J by 5 bases, with 9 bases between the two germline ends.

The starting material was CD8+ T cells from blood, obtained before liver transplant. This sequence joins TRBV28 and TRBJ2-2, with a tentative D call TRBD2 (6 bases). The TCR comes from a human donor who received a liver transplant. The CDR3: CASSSRGTGELFF. The CDR3 DNA reads as TGTGCCAGCAGTAGCCGGGGGACCGGGGAGCTGTTTTTT.